The 3 T cell receptor beta chains reported below all come from one sample, sequenced in a study of shared T cell receptors in the human thymus. Here immunoSEQ multiplex PCR was the method, and the copy in TCRdb shows in-frame clones only, minus some. In the table there are about 660,000 clones, 85% to 90% of which are singletons. The same data also went into a second study, on human thymus T cells.

Input material: thymocytes. The source of these receptors is a boy in the first two years of life with a congenital heart defect.

The chain couples TRBV6-4 to TRBJ2-3; TRBD2 agrees at 9 bases. Germline CDR1 and CDR2: MRHNA and SNTAGT. CDR3 length equals 15 residues. The trim removed 0 bases at V and 6 bases at J, leaving 4 bases unmatched. Written as DNA, the CDR3 is TGTGCCAGCAGTGACTCTGCGGGAGGGCCTGATACGCAGTATTTT. Translating gives CASSDSAGGPDTQYF.

The rearrangement joins TRBV11-2 to TRBJ1-6; 8 bases align to TRBD1. Germline CDR1 and CDR2: SGHAT and FQNNGV. The length of the CDR3 is 15 residues. The V segment lost 4 bases and the J segment 9 bases; nucleotides outside the gene matches: 8. CDR3 sequence reads: CASSSPYRGGSPLHF. DNA of the CDR3: TGTGCCAGCAGCTCCCCCTACAGGGGGGGTTCACCCCTCCACTTT.

The chain recombines TRBV5-6 with TRBJ2-7, with 8 bases matching TRBD2. This CDR3 is built from 16 residues. Germline V gene sequence: CDR1 SGHDT, CDR2 YYEEEE. The J segment lost 6 bases and the V segment lost 7 bases, leaving 18 bases of the junction unmatched. CDR3 loop: CASASGYGLAGLEQYF. For the CDR3, the DNA is TGTGCCAGCGCCAGCGGTTATGGACTAGCCGGGCTCGAGCAGTACTTC.